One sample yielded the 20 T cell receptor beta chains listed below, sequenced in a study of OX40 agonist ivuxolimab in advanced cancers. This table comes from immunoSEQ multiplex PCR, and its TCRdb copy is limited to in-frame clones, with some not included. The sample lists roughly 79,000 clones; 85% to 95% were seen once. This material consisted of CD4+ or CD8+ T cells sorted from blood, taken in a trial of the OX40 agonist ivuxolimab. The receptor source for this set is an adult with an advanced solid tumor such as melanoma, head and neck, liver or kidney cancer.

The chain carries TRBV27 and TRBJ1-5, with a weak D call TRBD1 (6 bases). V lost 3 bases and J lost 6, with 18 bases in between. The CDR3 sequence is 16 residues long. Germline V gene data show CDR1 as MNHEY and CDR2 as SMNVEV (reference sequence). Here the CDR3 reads CASSLTGGRGSQPQHF. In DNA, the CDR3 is TGTGCCAGCAGTTTGACGGGGGGCAGGGGATCTCAGCCCCAGCATTTT.

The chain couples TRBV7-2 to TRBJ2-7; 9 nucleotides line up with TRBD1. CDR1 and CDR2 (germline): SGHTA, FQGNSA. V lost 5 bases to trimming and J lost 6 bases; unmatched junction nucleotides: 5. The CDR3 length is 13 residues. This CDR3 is CASSALTGGEQYF. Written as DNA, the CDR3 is TGTGCCAGCAGCGCGTTGACAGGGGGCGAGCAGTACTTC.

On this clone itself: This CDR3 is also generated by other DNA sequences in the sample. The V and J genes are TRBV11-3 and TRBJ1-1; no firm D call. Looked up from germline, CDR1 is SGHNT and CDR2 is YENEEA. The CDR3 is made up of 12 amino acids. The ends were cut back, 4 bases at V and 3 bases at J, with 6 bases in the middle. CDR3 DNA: TGTGCCAGCAGCTCCGGAGACACTGAAGCTTTCTTT. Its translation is CASSSGDTEAFF.

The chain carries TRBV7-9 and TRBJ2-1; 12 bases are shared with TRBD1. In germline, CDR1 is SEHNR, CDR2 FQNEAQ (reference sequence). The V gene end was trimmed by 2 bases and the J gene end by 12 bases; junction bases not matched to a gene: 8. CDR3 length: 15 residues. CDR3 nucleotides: TGTGCCAGCAGCTTATACCGGGACAGGGGGCAGGGGCAGTTCTTC. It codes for CASSLYRDRGQGQFF. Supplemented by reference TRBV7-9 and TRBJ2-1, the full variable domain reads DTGVSQNPRHKITKRGQNVTFRCDPISEHNRLYWYRQTLGQGPEFLTYFQNEAQLEKSRLLSDRFSAERPKGSFSTLEIQRTEQGDSAMYLCASSLYRDRGQGQFFGPGTRLTVL.

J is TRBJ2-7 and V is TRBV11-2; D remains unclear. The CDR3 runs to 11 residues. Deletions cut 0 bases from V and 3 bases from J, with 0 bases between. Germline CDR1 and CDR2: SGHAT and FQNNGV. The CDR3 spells CASSLDYEQYF. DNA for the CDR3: TGTGCCAGCAGCTTAGACTACGAGCAGTACTTC.

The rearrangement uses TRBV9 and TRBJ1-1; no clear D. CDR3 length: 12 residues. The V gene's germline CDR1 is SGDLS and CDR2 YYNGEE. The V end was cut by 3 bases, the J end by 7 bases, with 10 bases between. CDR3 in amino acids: CASSADRIEAFF. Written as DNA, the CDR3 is TGTGCCAGCAGCGCCGATAGGATTGAAGCTTTCTTT.

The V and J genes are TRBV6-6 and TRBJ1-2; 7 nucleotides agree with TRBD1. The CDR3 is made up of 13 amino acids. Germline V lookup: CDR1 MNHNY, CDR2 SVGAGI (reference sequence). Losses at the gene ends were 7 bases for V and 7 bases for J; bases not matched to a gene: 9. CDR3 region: CASTPGGGLGYTF. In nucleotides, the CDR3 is TGTGCCAGCACCCCAGGGGGGGGGCTTGGCTACACCTTC.

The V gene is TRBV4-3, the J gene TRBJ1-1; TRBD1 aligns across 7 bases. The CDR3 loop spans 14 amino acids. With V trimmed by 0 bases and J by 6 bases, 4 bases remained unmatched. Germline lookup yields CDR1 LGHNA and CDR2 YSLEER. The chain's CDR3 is CASSQDKGAPEAFF. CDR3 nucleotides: TGCGCCAGCAGCCAAGATAAGGGGGCGCCTGAAGCTTTCTTT.

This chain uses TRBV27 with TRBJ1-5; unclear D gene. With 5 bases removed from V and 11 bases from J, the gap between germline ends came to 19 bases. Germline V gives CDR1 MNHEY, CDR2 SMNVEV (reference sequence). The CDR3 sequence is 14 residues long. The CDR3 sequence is CASSGGSPYRAQHF. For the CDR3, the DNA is TGTGCCAGCAGTGGAGGTTCCCCCTATCGAGCCCAGCATTTT.

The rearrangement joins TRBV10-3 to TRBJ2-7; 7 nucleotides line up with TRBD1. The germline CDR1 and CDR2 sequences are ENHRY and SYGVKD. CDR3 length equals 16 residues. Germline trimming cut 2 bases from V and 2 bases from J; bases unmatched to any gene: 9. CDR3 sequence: CAISEVNRDRPYEQYF. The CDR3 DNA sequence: TGTGCCATCAGTGAGGTAAACCGGGACAGACCCTACGAGCAGTACTTC.

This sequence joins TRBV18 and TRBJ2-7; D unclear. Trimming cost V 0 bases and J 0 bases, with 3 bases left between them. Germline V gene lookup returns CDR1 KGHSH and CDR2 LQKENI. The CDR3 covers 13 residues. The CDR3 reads CASSPPSSYEQYF. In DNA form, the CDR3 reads TGTGCCAGCTCACCACCGAGCTCCTACGAGCAGTACTTC.

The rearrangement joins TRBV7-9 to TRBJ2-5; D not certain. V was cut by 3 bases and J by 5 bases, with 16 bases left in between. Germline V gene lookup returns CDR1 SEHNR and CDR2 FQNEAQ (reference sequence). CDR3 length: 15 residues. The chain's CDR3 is CASSFIPQSGETQYF. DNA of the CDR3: TGTGCCAGCAGCTTTATTCCTCAGTCCGGGGAGACCCAGTACTTC.

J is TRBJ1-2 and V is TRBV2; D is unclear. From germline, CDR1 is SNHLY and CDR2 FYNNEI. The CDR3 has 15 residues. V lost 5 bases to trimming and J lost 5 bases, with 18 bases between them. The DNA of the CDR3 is TGTGCCAGCAGTCCCTCGCGGGGAAGCGGGTATGGCTACACCTTC. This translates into CASSPSRGSGYGYTF. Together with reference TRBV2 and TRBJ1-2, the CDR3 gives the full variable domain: EPEVTQTPSHQVTQMGQEVILRCVPISNHLYFYWYRQILGQKVEFLVSFYNNEISEKSEIFDDQFSVERPDGSNFTLKIRSTKLEDSAMYFCASSPSRGSGYGYTFGSGTRLTVV.

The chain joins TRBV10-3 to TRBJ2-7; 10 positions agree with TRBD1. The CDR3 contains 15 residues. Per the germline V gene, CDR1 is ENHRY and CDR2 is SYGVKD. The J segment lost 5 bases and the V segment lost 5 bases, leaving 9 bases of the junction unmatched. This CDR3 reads CAISSPPTGGDEQYF. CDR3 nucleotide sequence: TGTGCCATCAGTAGCCCCCCGACAGGGGGCGACGAGCAGTACTTC.

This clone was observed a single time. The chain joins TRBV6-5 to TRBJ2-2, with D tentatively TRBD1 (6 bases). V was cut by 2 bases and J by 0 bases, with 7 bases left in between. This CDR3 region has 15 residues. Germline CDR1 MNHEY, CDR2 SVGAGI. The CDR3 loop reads CASSYGQTNTGELFF. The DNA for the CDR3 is TGTGCCAGCAGTTACGGACAGACGAACACCGGGGAGCTGTTTTTT.

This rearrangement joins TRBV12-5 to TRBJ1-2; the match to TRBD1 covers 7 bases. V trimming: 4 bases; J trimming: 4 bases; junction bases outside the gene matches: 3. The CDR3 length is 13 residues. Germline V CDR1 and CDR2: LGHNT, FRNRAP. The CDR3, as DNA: TGTGCTAGTGGTTGGGGACAGCTCTATGGCTACACCTTC. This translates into CASGWGQLYGYTF. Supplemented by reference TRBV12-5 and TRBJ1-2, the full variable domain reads DARVTQTPRHKVTEMGQEVTMRCQPILGHNTVFWYRQTMMQGLELLAYFRNRAPLDDSGMPKDRFSAEMPDATLATLKIQPSEPRDSAVYFCASGWGQLYGYTFGSGTRLTVV.

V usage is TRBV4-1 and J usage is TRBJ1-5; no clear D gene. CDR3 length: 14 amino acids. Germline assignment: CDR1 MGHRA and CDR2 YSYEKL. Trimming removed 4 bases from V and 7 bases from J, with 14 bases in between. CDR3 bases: TGCGCCAGCAGCCCACCGGACGGAGAACAGCCCCAGCATTTT. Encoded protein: CASSPPDGEQPQHF.

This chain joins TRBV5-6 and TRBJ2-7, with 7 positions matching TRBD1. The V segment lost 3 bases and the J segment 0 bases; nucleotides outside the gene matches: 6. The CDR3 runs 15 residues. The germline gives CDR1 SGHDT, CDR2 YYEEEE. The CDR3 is CASSWDYRGSYEQYF. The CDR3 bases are TGTGCCAGCAGCTGGGATTACAGGGGCTCCTACGAGCAGTACTTC.

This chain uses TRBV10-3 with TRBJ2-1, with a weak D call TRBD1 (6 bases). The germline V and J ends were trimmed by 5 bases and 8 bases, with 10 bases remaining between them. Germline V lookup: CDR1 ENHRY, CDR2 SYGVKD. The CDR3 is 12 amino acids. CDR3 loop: CAISRDIDEQFF. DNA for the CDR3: TGTGCCATCAGTAGGGACATCGATGAGCAGTTCTTC.

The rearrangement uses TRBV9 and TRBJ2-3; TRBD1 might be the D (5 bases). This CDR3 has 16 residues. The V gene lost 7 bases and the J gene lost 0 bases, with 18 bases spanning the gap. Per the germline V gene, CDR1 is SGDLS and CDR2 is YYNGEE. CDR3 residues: CASSPGQALSTDTQYF. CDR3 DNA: TGTGCCAGCTCGCCTGGACAAGCCCTTAGCACAGATACGCAGTATTTT.